This T cell receptor beta chain came from a study of cytomegalovirus exposure and HLA in healthy donors (dated by TCRdb to the late 2010s). The study in broad terms: According to a later analysis, one platform produced both the approximately 110 validation repertoires and the approximately 660 repertoires of the first cohort. In addition to the first cohort of approximately 670 subjects, a separate validation cohort of over 90 different subjects was used. To predict cytomegalovirus infection status, the study brought together high-throughput TCR immunosequencing, statistical association of individual TCRs with disease status, and machine learning. The study aimed to test whether cataloging public T cell receptors could reveal signatures of past pathogen exposure. Findings and caveats that apply to the study as a whole: A later analysis found that TCRs clustered in the first cohort also tended to co-occur in the roughly 120 validation repertoires, with 94% of cluster scores above 0. It was suggested by the authors that the approach could potentially be generalized to other disease states and immunological phenotypes. Most TCR sequences were observed very rarely across donors, whereas some public TCRs were present in many individuals. In vitro tests confirmed that three of the cytomegalovirus-associated TCR beta chains recognize cytomegalovirus antigens. In both the original and validation cohorts, the classifier was reported to diagnose cytomegalovirus status with high specificity and sensitivity. In the study, 150 to 200 TCR beta chains were listed as associated with cytomegalovirus. The validation cohort had no HLA typing available for a later analysis, so co-occurrence within that cohort was assessed over all 120 or so repertoires.

Separate from the approximately 700-subject first cohort, the validation cohort of roughly 110 subjects was the group to which the donors belonged. Reading from cysteine to phenylalanine, the CDR3 counts 14 amino acids. Solely the CDR3 DNA is kept, with 42 bases framed from the first base. Cut back by 5 bases and 6 bases, the V and J ends lie 14 bases apart. Via the germline V gene (reference sequence), CDR1 is MNHNY and CDR2 SVGAGI. The method was the immunoSEQ multiplex PCR assay. The original pipeline was this. To diagnose cytomegalovirus status from the catalog of TCR beta chain sequences, a statistical classification framework was built. Entries here come from immuneACCESS through TCRdb and include only in-frame sequences with V and J called. Some clones fail to appear in such tables; in the studies checked, an unresolved V gene covers under half of the shortfall, and the cause of the remainder is unknown. D and trimming were read from the DNA, whereas the V and J calls and clone size are those reported in that table. The sample table contains some 260,000 clones; only one count was recorded for about 90% of them. Of the sample, approximately 12% falls within the top ten clones.

As for this clone: Its antigen remains undetermined. Per-base quality was not reported, and no clone a single base away is much larger than it.

In this chain, TRBV6-6 is recombined with TRBJ2-4; the D gene could be TRBD1 or TRBD2, each one agreeing over 7 bases. This TCR was sampled from a man aged 18 to 35 in good health and CMV-seropositive. The sequencing sample was made of PBMCs. The DNA sequence reads TGTGCCAGCAGTACAACAGGGGAGGGAAACATTCAGTACTTC. Translated, this gives CASSTTGEGNIQYF.